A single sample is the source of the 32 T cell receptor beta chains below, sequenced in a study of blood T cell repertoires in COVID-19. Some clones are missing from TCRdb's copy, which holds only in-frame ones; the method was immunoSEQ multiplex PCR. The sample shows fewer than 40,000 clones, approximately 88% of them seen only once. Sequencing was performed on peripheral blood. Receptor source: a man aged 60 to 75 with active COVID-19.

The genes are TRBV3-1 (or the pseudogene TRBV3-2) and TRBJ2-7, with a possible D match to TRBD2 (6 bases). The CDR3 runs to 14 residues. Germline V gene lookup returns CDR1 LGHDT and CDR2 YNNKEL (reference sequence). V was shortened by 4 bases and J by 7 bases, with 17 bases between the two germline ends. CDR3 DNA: TGTGCCAGCAGCCCTTCGGCGGGACTGCGGGAGCAGTACTTC. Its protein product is CASSPSAGLREQYF.

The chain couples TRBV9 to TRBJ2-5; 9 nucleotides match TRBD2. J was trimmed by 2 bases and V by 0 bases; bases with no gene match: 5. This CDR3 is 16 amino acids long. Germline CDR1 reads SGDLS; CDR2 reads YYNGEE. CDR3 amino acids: CASSVATSGLQETQYF. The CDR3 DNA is TGTGCCAGCAGCGTAGCAACTAGCGGGTTACAAGAGACCCAGTACTTC.

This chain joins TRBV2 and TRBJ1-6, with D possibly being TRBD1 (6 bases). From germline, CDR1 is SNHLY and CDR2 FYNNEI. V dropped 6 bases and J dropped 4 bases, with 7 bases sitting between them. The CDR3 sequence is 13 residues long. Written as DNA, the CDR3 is TGTGCCAGCAGCGGGACATATAATTCACCCCTCCACTTT. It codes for CASSGTYNSPLHF.

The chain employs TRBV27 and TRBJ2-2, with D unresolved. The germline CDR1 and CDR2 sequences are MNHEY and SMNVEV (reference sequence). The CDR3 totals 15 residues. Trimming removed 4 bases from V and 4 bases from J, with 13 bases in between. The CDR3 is CASSSYPPGTGELFF. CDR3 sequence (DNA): TGTGCCAGCAGTTCATACCCTCCCGGCACCGGGGAGCTGTTTTTT.

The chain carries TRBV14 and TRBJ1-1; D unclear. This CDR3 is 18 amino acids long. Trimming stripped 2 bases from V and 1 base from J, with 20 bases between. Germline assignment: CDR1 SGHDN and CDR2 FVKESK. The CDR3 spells CASSQPKRWGEWNTEAFF. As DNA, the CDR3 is TGTGCCAGCAGCCAACCCAAGCGCTGGGGAGAATGGAACACTGAAGCTTTCTTT.

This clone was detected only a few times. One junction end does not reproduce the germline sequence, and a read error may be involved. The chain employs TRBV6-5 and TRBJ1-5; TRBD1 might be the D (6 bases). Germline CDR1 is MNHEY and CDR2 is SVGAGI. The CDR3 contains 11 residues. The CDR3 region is CASLDSQSQHF. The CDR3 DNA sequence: TGTGCCAGCTTGGACAGTCAGTCCCAGCATTTT.

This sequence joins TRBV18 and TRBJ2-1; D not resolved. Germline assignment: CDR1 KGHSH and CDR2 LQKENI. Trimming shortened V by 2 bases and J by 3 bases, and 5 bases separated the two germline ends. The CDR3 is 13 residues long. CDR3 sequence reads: CASSPGIYNEQFF. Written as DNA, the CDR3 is TGTGCCAGCTCACCAGGCATCTACAATGAGCAGTTCTTC.

CDR3 loop: CASSTRRGQETQYF. In nucleotides, the CDR3 is TGTGCCAGCAGCACCCGCAGGGGCCAAGAGACCCAGTACTTC. The V gene is TRBV7-2, the J gene TRBJ2-5; TRBD1 is a possible D gene (6 bases). Trimming removed 5 bases at V and 1 base at J, with 11 bases between. Germline lookup yields CDR1 SGHTA and CDR2 FQGNSA. This CDR3 spans 14 amino acids. The entire variable domain, with the rest obtained from reference TRBV7-2 and TRBJ2-5, is as follows: GAGVSQSPSNKVTEKGKDVELRCDPISGHTALYWYRQSLGQGLEFLIYFQGNSAPDKSGLPSDRFSAERTGGSVSTLTIQRTQQEDSAVYLCASSTRRGQETQYFGPGTRLLVL.

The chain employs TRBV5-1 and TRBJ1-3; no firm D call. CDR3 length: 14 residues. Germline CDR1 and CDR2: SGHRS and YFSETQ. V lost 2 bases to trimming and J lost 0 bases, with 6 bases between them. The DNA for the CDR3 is TGCGCCAGCAGCTTTCAGTTCTCTGGAAACACCATATATTTT. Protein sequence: CASSFQFSGNTIYF.

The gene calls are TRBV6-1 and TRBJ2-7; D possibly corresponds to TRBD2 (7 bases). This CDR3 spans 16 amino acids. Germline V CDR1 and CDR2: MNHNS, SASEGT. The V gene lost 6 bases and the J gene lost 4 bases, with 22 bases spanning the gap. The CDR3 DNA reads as TGTGCCAGCAGCGAACCCAACAGGGCCGGGGGGTACGAGCAGTACTTC. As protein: CASSEPNRAGGYEQYF.

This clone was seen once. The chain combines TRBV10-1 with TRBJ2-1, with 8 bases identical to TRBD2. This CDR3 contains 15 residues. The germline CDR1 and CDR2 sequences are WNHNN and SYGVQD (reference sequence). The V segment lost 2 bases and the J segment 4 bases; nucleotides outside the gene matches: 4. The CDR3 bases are TGCGCCAGCAGTGAGCCGTCGGGAGGGTACAATGAGCAGTTCTTC. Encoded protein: CASSEPSGGYNEQFF.

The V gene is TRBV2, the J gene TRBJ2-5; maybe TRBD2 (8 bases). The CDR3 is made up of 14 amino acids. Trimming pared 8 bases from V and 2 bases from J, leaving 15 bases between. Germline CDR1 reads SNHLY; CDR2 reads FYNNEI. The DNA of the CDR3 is TGTGCCAGCCCCGGGGGGGACAGTCAAGAGACCCAGTACTTC. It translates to CASPGGDSQETQYF.

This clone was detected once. The CDR3 DNA is TGTGCCAGCAGTACTAGCGGGAGGAGGACCTACAATGAGCAGTTCTTC. Its protein is CASSTSGRRTYNEQFF. The chain carries TRBV27 and TRBJ2-1, with 12 nucleotides matching TRBD2. The CDR3 is 16 residues long. Germline trimming cut 5 bases from V and 2 bases from J; bases unmatched to any gene: 4. The germline gives CDR1 MNHEY, CDR2 SMNVEV (reference sequence).

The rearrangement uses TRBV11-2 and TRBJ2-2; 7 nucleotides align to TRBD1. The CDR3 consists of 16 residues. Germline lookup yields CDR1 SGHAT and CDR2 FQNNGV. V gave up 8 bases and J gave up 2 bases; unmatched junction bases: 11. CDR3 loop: CASGMGQTLNTGELFF. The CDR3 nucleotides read TGTGCCAGCGGTATGGGACAGACATTAAACACCGGGGAGCTGTTTTTT.

CDR3 in amino acids: CASSAQGTYEQYF. CDR3 nucleotides: TGTGCCAGCAGTGCACAGGGGACCTACGAGCAGTACTTC. The J gene is TRBJ2-7, the V gene TRBV27; TRBD1 agrees at 7 bases. J was trimmed by 2 bases and V by 5 bases; bases with no gene match: 3. Germline CDR1 is MNHEY and CDR2 is SMNVEV (reference sequence). This CDR3 comprises 13 residues.

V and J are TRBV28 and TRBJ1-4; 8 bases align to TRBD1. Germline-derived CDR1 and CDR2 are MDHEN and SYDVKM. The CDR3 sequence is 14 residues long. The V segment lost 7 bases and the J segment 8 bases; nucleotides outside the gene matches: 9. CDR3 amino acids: CASTQAGGWEKLFF. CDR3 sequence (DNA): TGTGCCAGCACCCAAGCAGGGGGCTGGGAAAAACTGTTTTTT.

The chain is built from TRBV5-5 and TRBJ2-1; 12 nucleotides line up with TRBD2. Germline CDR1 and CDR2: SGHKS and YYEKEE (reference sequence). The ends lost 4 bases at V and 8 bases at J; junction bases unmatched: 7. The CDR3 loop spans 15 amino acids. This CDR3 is CASSPTSGSVDEQFF. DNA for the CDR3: TGTGCCAGCAGCCCGACTAGCGGGAGCGTGGATGAGCAGTTCTTC.

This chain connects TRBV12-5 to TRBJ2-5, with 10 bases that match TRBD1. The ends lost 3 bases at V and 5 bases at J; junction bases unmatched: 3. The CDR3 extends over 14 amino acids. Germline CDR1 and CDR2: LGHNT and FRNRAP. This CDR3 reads CASGFGGQGETQYF. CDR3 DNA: TGTGCTAGTGGTTTCGGGGGACAGGGGGAGACCCAGTACTTC.

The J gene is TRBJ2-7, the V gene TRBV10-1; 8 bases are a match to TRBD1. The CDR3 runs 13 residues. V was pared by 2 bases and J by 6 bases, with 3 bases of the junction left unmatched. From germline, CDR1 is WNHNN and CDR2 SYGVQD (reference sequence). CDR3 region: CASSEADRGEQYF. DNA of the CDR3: TGCGCCAGCAGTGAGGCCGACAGGGGCGAGCAGTACTTC.

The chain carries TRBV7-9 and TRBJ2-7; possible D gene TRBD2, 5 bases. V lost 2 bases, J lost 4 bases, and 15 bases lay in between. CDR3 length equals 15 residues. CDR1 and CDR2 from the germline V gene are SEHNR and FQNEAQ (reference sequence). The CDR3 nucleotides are TGTGCCAGCAGCTTAAGTGCCGGACTTTCTTACGAGCAGTACTTC. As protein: CASSLSAGLSYEQYF. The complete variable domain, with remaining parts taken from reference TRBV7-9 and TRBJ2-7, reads DTGVSQNPRHKITKRGQNVTFRCDPISEHNRLYWYRQTLGQGPEFLTYFQNEAQLEKSRLLSDRFSAERPKGSFSTLEIQRTEQGDSAMYLCASSLSAGLSYEQYFGPGTRLTVT.

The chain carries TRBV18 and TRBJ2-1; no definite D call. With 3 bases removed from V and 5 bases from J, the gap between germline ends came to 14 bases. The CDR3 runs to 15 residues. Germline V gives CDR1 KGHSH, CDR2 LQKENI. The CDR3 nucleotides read TGTGCCAGCTCACCGCGGCACACTCCCGACAATGAGCAGTTCTTC. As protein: CASSPRHTPDNEQFF.

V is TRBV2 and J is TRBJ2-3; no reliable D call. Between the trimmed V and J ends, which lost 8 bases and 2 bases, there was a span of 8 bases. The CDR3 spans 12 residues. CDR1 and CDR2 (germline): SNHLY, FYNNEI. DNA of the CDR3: TGTGCCAGCGGCCTGGCCACAGATACGCAGTATTTT. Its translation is CASGLATDTQYF.

The DNA for the CDR3 is TGTGCCAGCAGTTTAGGCGGAAGCTCCTACAATGAGCAGTTCTTC. This translates into CASSLGGSSYNEQFF. The gene calls are TRBV28 and TRBJ2-1; D call uncertain. The germline V gene encodes CDR1 MDHEN and CDR2 SYDVKM. V was pared by 2 bases and J by 0 bases, with 8 bases between. The CDR3 covers 15 residues.

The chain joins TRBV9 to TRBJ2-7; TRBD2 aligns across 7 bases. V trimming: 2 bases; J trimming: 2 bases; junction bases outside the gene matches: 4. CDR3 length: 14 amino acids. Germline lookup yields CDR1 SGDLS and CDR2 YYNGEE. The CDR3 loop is CASSVTSATYEQYF. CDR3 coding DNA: TGTGCCAGCAGCGTCACTAGCGCAACCTACGAGCAGTACTTC.

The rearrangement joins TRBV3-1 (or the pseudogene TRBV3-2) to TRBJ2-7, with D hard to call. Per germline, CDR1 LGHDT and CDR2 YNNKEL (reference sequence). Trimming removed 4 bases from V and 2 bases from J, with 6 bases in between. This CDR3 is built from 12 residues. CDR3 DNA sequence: TGTGCCAGCAGCCGGAGCACCTACGAGCAGTACTTC. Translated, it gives CASSRSTYEQYF.

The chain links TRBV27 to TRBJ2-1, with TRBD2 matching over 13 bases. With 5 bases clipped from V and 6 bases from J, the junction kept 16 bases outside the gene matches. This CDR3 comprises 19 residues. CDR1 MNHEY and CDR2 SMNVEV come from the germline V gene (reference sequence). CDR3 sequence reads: CASSPGTSGKMSVINEQFF. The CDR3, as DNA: TGTGCCAGCAGTCCCGGGACTAGCGGGAAGATGTCGGTGATCAATGAGCAGTTCTTC.

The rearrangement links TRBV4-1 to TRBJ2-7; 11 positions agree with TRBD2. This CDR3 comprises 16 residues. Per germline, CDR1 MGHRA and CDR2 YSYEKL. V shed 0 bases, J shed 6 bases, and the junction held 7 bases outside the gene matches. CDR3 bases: TGCGCCAGCAGCCAAGAACTAGCGGGAGCCCGGCGCGAGCAGTACTTC. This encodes CASSQELAGARREQYF.

CDR3 DNA: TGTGCCAGCAGCTTGGGAGACAGGGTCACTGAGCAGTTCTTC. Protein product: CASSLGDRVTEQFF. V usage is TRBV5-6 and J usage is TRBJ2-1; 7 nucleotides align to TRBD1. CDR1 and CDR2 from the germline V gene are SGHDT and YYEEEE. The CDR3 length is 14 residues. The trim removed 0 bases at V and 9 bases at J, leaving 6 bases unmatched. Filled out from reference TRBV5-6 and TRBJ2-1, the complete variable domain reads DAGVTQSPTHLIKTRGQQVTLRCSPKSGHDTVSWYQQALGQGPQFIFQYYEEEERQRGNFPDRFSGHQFPNYSSELNVNALLLGDSALYLCASSLGDRVTEQFFGPGTRLTVL.

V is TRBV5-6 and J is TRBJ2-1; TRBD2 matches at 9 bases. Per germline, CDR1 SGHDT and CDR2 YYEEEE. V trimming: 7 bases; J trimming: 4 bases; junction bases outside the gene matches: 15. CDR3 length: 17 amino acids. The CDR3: CASGIYGGLAQYNEQFF. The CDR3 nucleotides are TGTGCCAGCGGCATTTACGGGGGACTAGCCCAGTACAATGAGCAGTTCTTC.

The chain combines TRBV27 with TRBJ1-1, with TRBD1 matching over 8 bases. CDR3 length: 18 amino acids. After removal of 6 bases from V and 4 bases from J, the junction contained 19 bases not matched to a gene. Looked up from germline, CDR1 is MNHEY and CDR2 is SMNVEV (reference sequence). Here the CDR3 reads CASSSFLTGGLMSTEAFF. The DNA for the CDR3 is TGTGCCAGCAGCAGTTTTTTAACAGGGGGGTTAATGAGCACTGAAGCTTTCTTT.

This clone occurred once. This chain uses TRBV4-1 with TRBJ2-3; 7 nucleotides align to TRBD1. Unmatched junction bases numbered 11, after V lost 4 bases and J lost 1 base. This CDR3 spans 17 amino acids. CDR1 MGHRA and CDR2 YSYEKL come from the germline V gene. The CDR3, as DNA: TGCGCCAGCAGCCTAACCCCCCGGACAGGAGGCACAGATACGCAGTATTTT. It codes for CASSLTPRTGGTDTQYF.

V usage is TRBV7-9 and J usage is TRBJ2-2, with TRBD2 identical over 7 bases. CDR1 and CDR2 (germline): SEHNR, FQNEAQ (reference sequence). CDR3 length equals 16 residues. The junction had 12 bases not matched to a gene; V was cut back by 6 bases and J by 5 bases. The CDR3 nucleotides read TGTGCCAGCAGTTACGGGAGGCGGGAGAGGACCGGGGAGCTGTTTTTT. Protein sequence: CASSYGRRERTGELFF. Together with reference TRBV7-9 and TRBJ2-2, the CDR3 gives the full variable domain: DTGVSQNPRHKITKRGQNVTFRCDPISEHNRLYWYRQTLGQGPEFLTYFQNEAQLEKSRLLSDRFSAERPKGSFSTLEIQRTEQGDSAMYLCASSYGRRERTGELFFGEGSRLTVL.